The next 18 T cell receptor beta chains were all read from a single sample in a study of graft-versus-host responses after intestinal transplantation. Their target antigens are unknown. Clones were read by immunoSEQ multiplex PCR, and TCRdb kept only the in-frame ones, dropping some. The sample consists of 80,000 to 85,000 clones, 90% to 95% of them appearing once. The sample was unstimulated CD4+ T cells sorted from spleen or lymph node cells, taken before intestinal transplant. The receptor set was obtained from a human donor who received an intestinal transplant.

V is TRBV7-2 and J is TRBJ2-1; 8 nucleotides align to TRBD1. CDR3 length: 14 amino acids. V trimming: 5 bases; J trimming: 7 bases; junction bases outside the gene matches: 7. Germline values: CDR1 SGHTA, CDR2 FQGNSA. The CDR3 loop reads CASSPQGAGNEQFF. Here the CDR3 DNA reads TGTGCCAGCAGCCCCCAGGGGGCGGGGAATGAGCAGTTCTTC.

The V and J genes are TRBV5-1 and TRBJ1-2, with 7 bases fitting TRBD1. Germline V gene lookup returns CDR1 SGHRS and CDR2 YFSETQ. V lost 4 bases and J lost 2; bases outside the gene matches: 8. The CDR3 runs to 15 residues. CDR3 sequence reads: CASSADTGANYGYTF. The DNA for the CDR3 is TGCGCCAGCAGCGCCGACACAGGGGCCAACTATGGCTACACCTTC.

The chain links TRBV7-2 to TRBJ1-6; TRBD1 matches at 9 bases. In germline, CDR1 is SGHTA, CDR2 FQGNSA. J lost 7 bases, V lost 5 bases, and 3 bases had no gene match. The CDR3 is 14 residues long. Here the CDR3 reads CASSDRGRNSPLHF. The CDR3 bases are TGTGCCAGCAGCGACAGGGGGAGAAATTCACCCCTCCACTTT.

The chain employs TRBV19 and TRBJ2-6; D gene uncertain. The germline V and J ends were trimmed by 5 bases and 0 bases, with 5 bases remaining between them. CDR3 length equals 14 residues. Germline CDR1 is LNHDA and CDR2 is SQIVND (reference sequence). The CDR3 region has the DNA TGTGCCAGTAGTGAGGTCTCTGGGGCCAACGTCCTGACTTTC. As protein: CASSEVSGANVLTF.

The rearrangement joins TRBV4-3 to TRBJ2-1, with 9 bases identical to TRBD1. Germline CDR1 and CDR2: LGHNA and YSLEER. The CDR3 totals 15 residues. The V gene end was trimmed by 1 base and the J gene end by 7 bases; junction bases not matched to a gene: 5. The CDR3 DNA reads TGCGCCAGCAGCCAAGTGGACAGGGGCTGGAATGAGCAGTTCTTC. Its protein product is CASSQVDRGWNEQFF.

The chain joins TRBV7-7 to TRBJ2-5; D is uncertain. CDR1 and CDR2 (germline): SSHAT, FNYEAQ (reference sequence). Trimming removed 0 bases from V and 0 bases from J, with 5 bases in between. This CDR3 is 14 amino acids long. The CDR3 is CASSLALNQETQYF. CDR3 sequence (DNA): TGTGCCAGCAGCTTAGCCCTTAACCAAGAGACCCAGTACTTC.

The chain uses TRBV5-1 and TRBJ2-3; maybe TRBD2 (7 bases). Looked up from germline, CDR1 is SGHRS and CDR2 is YFSETQ. Trimming took off 4 bases at V and 1 base at J, with 13 bases between the two ends. The CDR3 totals 15 residues. The CDR3 region is CASSLQGGGTDTQYF. CDR3 nucleotide sequence: TGCGCCAGCAGCCTGCAAGGGGGGGGCACAGATACGCAGTATTTT.

The rearrangement joins TRBV30 to TRBJ1-1, with 7 bases that match TRBD1. Trimming removed 1 base from V and 3 bases from J; junction bases left unmatched: 8. CDR1 and CDR2 (germline): GTSNPN, SVGIG (reference sequence). The CDR3 sequence is 15 residues long. This CDR3 is CAWSGGDSRHTEAFF. The CDR3 DNA sequence: TGTGCCTGGAGTGGCGGGGACAGTCGACACACTGAAGCTTTCTTT. The full variable domain, rest sourced from reference TRBV30 and TRBJ1-1, is SQTIHQWPATLVQPVGSPLSLECTVEGTSNPNLYWYRQAAGRGLQLLFYSVGIGQISSEVPQNLSASRPQDRQFILSSKKLLLSDSGFYLCAWSGGDSRHTEAFFGQGTRLTVV.

V is TRBV7-9 and J is TRBJ2-7, with D tentatively TRBD1 (5 bases). In germline, CDR1 is SEHNR, CDR2 FQNEAQ (reference sequence). The CDR3 covers 15 residues. Trimming stripped 2 bases from V and 0 bases from J, with 11 bases between. In DNA, the CDR3 is TGTGCCAGCAGCTTAATGCAGGGAAGCTCCTACGAGCAGTACTTC. It specifies CASSLMQGSSYEQYF. Together with reference TRBV7-9 and TRBJ2-7, the CDR3 gives the full variable domain: DTGVSQNPRHKITKRGQNVTFRCDPISEHNRLYWYRQTLGQGPEFLTYFQNEAQLEKSRLLSDRFSAERPKGSFSTLEIQRTEQGDSAMYLCASSLMQGSSYEQYFGPGTRLTVT.

The genes are TRBV19 and TRBJ2-2; the match to TRBD2 covers 8 bases. The V gene end was trimmed by 7 bases and the J gene end by 2 bases; junction bases not matched to a gene: 15. The germline gives CDR1 LNHDA, CDR2 SQIVND (reference sequence). This CDR3 comprises 18 residues. The CDR3: CASTIEWGTSVNTGELFF. The CDR3 bases are TGTGCCAGTACCATCGAATGGGGGACTAGTGTTAACACCGGGGAGCTGTTTTTT. The whole variable domain, filled in from reference TRBV19 and TRBJ2-2, reads DGGITQSPKYLFRKEGQNVTLSCEQNLNHDAMYWYRQDPGQGLRLIYYSQIVNDFQKGDIAEGYSVSREKKESFPLTVTSAQKNPTAFYLCASTIEWGTSVNTGELFFGEGSRLTVL.

This rearrangement joins TRBV5-1 to TRBJ2-7; 11 nucleotides match TRBD1. The junction had 8 bases not matched to a gene; V was cut back by 4 bases and J by 5 bases. The CDR3 length is 15 residues. CDR1 is SGHRS and CDR2 is YFSETQ in the germline V gene. The CDR3 DNA is TGCGCCAGCAGCACTCGGACAGGGGGCTCTGACGAGCAGTACTTC. It yields the protein CASSTRTGGSDEQYF.

The chain recombines TRBV7-2 with TRBJ2-7; D is perhaps TRBD1 (6 bases). The germline V gene has CDR1 SGHTA and CDR2 FQGNSA. This CDR3 has 14 amino acids. V lost 3 bases and J 3 bases, leaving 12 bases between the germline ends. The CDR3 coding sequence is TGTGCCAGCAGCTTCAGGGGTTCGGACTACGAGCAGTACTTC. This gives the protein CASSFRGSDYEQYF.

The chain uses TRBV19 and TRBJ1-1; a possible D gene is TRBD1 (6 bases). The germline V gene encodes CDR1 LNHDA and CDR2 SQIVND (reference sequence). The V and J ends lost 6 bases and 10 bases respectively, with 15 bases between them. This CDR3 is 12 amino acids long. CDR3 protein: CASRQGTYRAFF. In DNA, the CDR3 is TGTGCCAGTAGACAGGGTACGTATCGAGCTTTCTTT.

The V and J genes are TRBV4-3 and TRBJ1-2, with no clear D. The V gene lost 0 bases and the J gene lost 4 bases, with 9 bases spanning the gap. In germline, CDR1 is LGHNA, CDR2 YSLEER. The CDR3 runs to 14 residues. The CDR3 sequence is CASSQERLPYGYTF. The CDR3 coding sequence is TGCGCCAGCAGCCAAGAGCGGTTGCCCTATGGCTACACCTTC.

The gene calls are TRBV6-6 and TRBJ1-1; the D is unclear. Trimming took 9 bases from V and 2 from J, leaving 13 bases between them. Germline V gene data show CDR1 as MNHNY and CDR2 as SVGAGI (reference sequence). The CDR3 is made up of 13 amino acids. The CDR3 DNA reads as TGTGCCAGTTCGGTGGAGGGTAACACTGAAGCTTTCTTT. Its protein product is CASSVEGNTEAFF.

The V call is TRBV7-9, the J call TRBJ2-4; 7 nucleotides line up with TRBD2. Germline CDR1 is SEHNR and CDR2 is FQNEAQ (reference sequence). The V and J ends lost 5 bases and 3 bases, in that order; junction bases with no gene match: 7. The CDR3 runs to 15 residues. The CDR3 spells CASSARGEGKNIQYF. The CDR3 nucleotides are TGTGCCAGCAGCGCGCGAGGGGAGGGCAAAAACATTCAGTACTTC.

The chain links TRBV7-8 to TRBJ1-5; no reliable D call. V lost 1 base to trimming and J lost 4 bases, with 11 bases between them. The CDR3 runs to 15 residues. Germline V CDR1 and CDR2: SGHVS, FQNEAQ. The chain's CDR3 is CASSLGAFGNQPQHF. The CDR3, as DNA: TGTGCCAGCAGCTTAGGGGCGTTTGGGAATCAGCCCCAGCATTTT.

The rearrangement joins TRBV5-4 to TRBJ2-2; weak D call: TRBD2 (6 bases). The CDR3 runs to 16 residues. The germline CDR1 and CDR2 sequences are SGHNT and YYREEE (reference sequence). V gave up 4 bases and J gave up 3 bases, with 16 bases separating them. For the CDR3, the DNA is TGTGCCAGCAGCGGGAAGGGGTCGGGGGACACCGGGGAGCTGTTTTTT. Translation gives CASSGKGSGDTGELFF.